This T cell receptor beta chain is from a study of blood T cell repertoires in COVID-19. Across the study: T cells, B-cell-depleted T cells, or PBMCs supplied cDNA or gDNA.

Profiling relied on immunoSEQ multiplex PCR, and the TCRdb table lists in-frame clones only, not all of them. The sample lists around 120,000 clones, just under 85% occurring once. The V and J ends lost 5 bases and 1 base respectively, with 11 bases between them. The CDR3 has 15 amino acids. Germline CDR1 reads SGHAT; CDR2 reads FQNNGV. The clonotype comes from a man between 70 and 80 years old with active or convalescent COVID-19. Input material: peripheral blood. The V gene is TRBV11-2, the J gene TRBJ2-2, with D possibly being TRBD2 (6 bases). The CDR3 coding sequence is TGTGCCAGCAGCCCTCGACTAGGGAACACCGGGGAGCTGTTTTTT. Translating it yields CASSPRLGNTGELFF.